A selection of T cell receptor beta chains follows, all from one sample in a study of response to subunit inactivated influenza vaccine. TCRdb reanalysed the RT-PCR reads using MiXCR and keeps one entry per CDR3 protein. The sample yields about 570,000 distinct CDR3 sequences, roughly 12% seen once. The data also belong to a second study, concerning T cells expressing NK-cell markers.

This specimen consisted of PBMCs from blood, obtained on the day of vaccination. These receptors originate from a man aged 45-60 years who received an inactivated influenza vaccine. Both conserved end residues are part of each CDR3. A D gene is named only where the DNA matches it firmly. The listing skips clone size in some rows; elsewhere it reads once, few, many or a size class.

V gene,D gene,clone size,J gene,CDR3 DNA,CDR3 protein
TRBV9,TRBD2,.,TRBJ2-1,TGTGCCAGCAATCGTCTCGCTAGCGGGGCGGGCAATGAGCAGTTCTTC,CASNRLASGAGNEQFF
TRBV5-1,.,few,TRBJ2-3,TGCGCCAGCAGCCAAAGCGGGTACACAGATACGCAGTATTTT,CASSQSGYTDTQYF
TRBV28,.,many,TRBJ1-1,TGTGCCAGCAGTTTAATGGGGGACACTGAAGCTTTCTTT,CASSLMGDTEAFF
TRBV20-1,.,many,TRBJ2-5,TGCAGTGCTAGTAGGGGCAGGCTCCAAGAGACCCAGTACTTC,CSASRGRLQETQYF
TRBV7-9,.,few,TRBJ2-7,TGTGCCAGCATCCTCAGCGAGGTGAGCTCCGAGCAGTACTTC,CASILSEVSSEQYF
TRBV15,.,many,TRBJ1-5,TGTGCCACCAGCAGAGATCCTGGAAGCAATCAGCCCCAGCATTTT,CATSRDPGSNQPQHF
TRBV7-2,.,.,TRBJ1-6,TGTGCCAGCAGCTTAGCGGGTCCATTCCCTAATTCACCCCTCCACTTT,CASSLAGPFPNSPLHF
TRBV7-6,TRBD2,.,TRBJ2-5,TGTGCCAGCAGCTTAAGGACTAGCGGGCTAGAGACCCAGTACTTC,CASSLRTSGLETQYF
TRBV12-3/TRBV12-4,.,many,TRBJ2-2,TGTGCCAGCAGGGGACTCAACACCGGGGAGCTGTTTTTT,CASRGLNTGELFF
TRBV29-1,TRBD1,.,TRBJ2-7,TGCAGCGTGGCGACAGGGGAAGTCTACGAGCAGTACTTC,CSVATGEVYEQYF
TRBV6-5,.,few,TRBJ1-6,TGTGCCAGCAGTTCCACCTACAGGGAGGGTTCACCCCTCCACTTT,CASSSTYREGSPLHF
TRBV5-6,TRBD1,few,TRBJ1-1,TGTGCCAGCAGCTCCGCGTTGGGGACAGCGAACACTGAAGCTTTCTTT,CASSSALGTANTEAFF
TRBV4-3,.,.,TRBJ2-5,TGCGCCAGCAGCCTAGACGGGGAACCCCAAGAGACCCAGTACTTC,CASSLDGEPQETQYF
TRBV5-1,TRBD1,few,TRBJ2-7,TGCGCCAGCAGCTTGGCCCCGGGACAGTACTACGAGCAGTACTTC,CASSLAPGQYYEQYF
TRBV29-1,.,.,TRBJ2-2,TGCAGCGTTGACGTGGGGCACACCGGGGAGCTGTTTTTT,CSVDVGHTGELFF
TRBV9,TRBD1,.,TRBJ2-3,TGTGCCAGCAGCATCCGGGACAGTACAGATACGCAGTATTTT,CASSIRDSTDTQYF
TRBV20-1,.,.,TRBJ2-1,TGCAGTGCTAGAGATAGGGGGATTTACAATGAGCAGTTCTTC,CSARDRGIYNEQFF
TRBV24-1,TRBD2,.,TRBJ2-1,TGTGCCACCAGTGACCCGGGACTAAATGAGCAGTTCTTC,CATSDPGLNEQFF
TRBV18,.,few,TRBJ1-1,TGTGCCAGCTCACCACCGGGTGGGTTCGGCACTGAAGCTTTCTTT,CASSPPGGFGTEAFF
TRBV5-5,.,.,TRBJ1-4,TGTGCCAGCACTGTGGCCGGGACGTTTAATGAAAAACTGTTTTTT,CASTVAGTFNEKLFF
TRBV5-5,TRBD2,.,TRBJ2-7,TGTGCCAGCAGCAGACTAGCGGGAGATCGGCAGTACGAGCAGTACTTC,CASSRLAGDRQYEQYF
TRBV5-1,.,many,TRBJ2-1,TGCGCCAGCAGCTTGGCCGTGGGTTACAATGAGCAGTTCTTC,CASSLAVGYNEQFF
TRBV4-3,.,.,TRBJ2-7,TGCGCCAGCAGCCAAGAACAGGGCCCCTACGAGCAGTACTTC,CASSQEQGPYEQYF
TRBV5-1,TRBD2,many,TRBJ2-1,TGCGCCAGCAGCCTCGGGGTAGCGGGACTCAATGAGCAGTTCTTC,CASSLGVAGLNEQFF
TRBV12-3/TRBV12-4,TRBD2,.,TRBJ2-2,TGTGCCAGCAGTGGACTAGCGGGCCCCGTCTCGGGGGAGCTGTTTTTT,CASSGLAGPVSGELFF
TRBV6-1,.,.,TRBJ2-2,TGTGCCAGCATTCGGGCAGCGACTAACACCGGGGAGCTGTTTTTT,CASIRAATNTGELFF
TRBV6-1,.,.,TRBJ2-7,TGTGCCAGCATCACACCGACATCCTACGAGCAGTACTTC,CASITPTSYEQYF
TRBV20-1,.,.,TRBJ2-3,TGCAGTGCTGACCAGCGGGCCCGCACAGATACGCAGTATTTT,CSADQRARTDTQYF
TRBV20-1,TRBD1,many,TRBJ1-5,TGCAGTGCTAGAGTAACAGGGGAACAGCCCCAGCATTTT,CSARVTGEQPQHF
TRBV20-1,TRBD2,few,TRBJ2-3,TGCAGTGCTAGAGTCCTTGAGCGGGAATACACAGATACGCAGTATTTT,CSARVLEREYTDTQYF
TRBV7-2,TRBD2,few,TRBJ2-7,TGTGCCAGCAGCTTAGGGGTAGCGGGAATCTACGAGCAGTACTTC,CASSLGVAGIYEQYF
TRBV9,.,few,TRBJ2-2,TGTGCCAGCAGCGTAGAAGGAGCCCTCACCGGGGAGCTGTTTTTT,CASSVEGALTGELFF
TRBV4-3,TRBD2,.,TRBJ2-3,TGCGCCAGCAGCCCCTGGCTAGCGGGGGGGCCGGATCGATTGGATACGCAGTATTTT,CASSPWLAGGPDRLDTQYF
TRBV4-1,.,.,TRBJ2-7,TGCGCCAGCAGCCAAGCCCCGGGACACTACGAGCAGTACTTC,CASSQAPGHYEQYF
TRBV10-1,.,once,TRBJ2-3,TGCGCCAGCAGCAGGGGCACAGATAGGCAGTATTTT,CASSRGTDRQYF
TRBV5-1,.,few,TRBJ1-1,TGCGCCAGCAGGGACGGACGGAAGAACACTGAAGCTTTCTTT,CASRDGRKNTEAFF